This record looks at one TCR beta chain sequence and its context. Its matching antigen is unknown. TCRdb keeps only in-frame clones here, not all; method: immunoSEQ multiplex PCR. The sample yields about 120,000 clones, about 85% seen once. This record comes from a study of T cell responses to AZD1222 COVID-19 vaccine. The wider study: Combined were second doses at about 4 or about 12 weeks.

V dropped 5 bases and J dropped 5; count of bases not matched to a gene: 8. This CDR3 has 15 residues. CDR1 is SNHLY and CDR2 is FYNNEI in the germline V gene. Study observations and caveats: Just a handful of AZD1222 recipients tested seropositive at baseline. Most donors were white British, females outnumbered males, and clonal diversity was possibly underestimated.

This sequence joins TRBV2 and TRBJ2-7; TRBD1 agrees at 11 bases. The sequencing used peripheral blood, collected on day 0 of AZD1222 vaccination. The TCR originated in an adult in good health. CDR3 DNA sequence: TGTGCCAGCAGTTCCGGACAGGGGGCAAGGAACGAGCAGTACTTC. Amino acid sequence: CASSSGQGARNEQYF.